A single sample gave rise to the 23 T cell receptor beta chains below, sequenced in a study of early T cells in non-severe SARS-CoV-2 infection. A single record per CDR3 protein comes from TCRdb applying MiXCR to the 5' RACE reads. This table holds 25,000 to 30,000 distinct CDR3 sequences, around 4% found once. What was sequenced was whole blood. These receptors were taken from an adult who was a healthcare worker with PCR-confirmed SARS-CoV-2 infection or an uninfected control (not recorded which).

This clonotype occurred many times. The rearrangement joins TRBV21-1 to TRBJ1-5. TRBV21-1 is designated a pseudogene. This CDR3 region has 16 residues. The CDR3 loop is CASTMIGAYGNQPQHF. CDR3 nucleotides: TGTGCCAGCACGATGATTGGAGCATACGGCAATCAGCCCCAGCATTTT.

This clonotype has a count of ten or more. The chain couples TRBV2 to TRBJ2-3, with D maybe TRBD2 (6 bases). CDR1 SNHLY and CDR2 FYNNEI come from the germline V gene. V lost 2 bases and J lost 5, with 17 bases in between. This CDR3 comprises 16 residues. The CDR3 region is CASSESAGGIVDTQYF. For the CDR3, the DNA is TGTGCCAGCAGTGAATCGGCCGGAGGGATCGTAGATACGCAGTATTTT.

This clonotype was found many times. The chain is built from TRBV24-1 and TRBJ2-3; D might be TRBD1 (5 bases). CDR1 KGHDR and CDR2 SFDVKD come from the germline V gene. V lost 3 bases to trimming and J lost 0 bases, with 15 bases between them. This CDR3 comprises 17 residues. CDR3 in amino acids: CATSDTFMTESTDTQYF. CDR3 DNA sequence: TGTGCCACCAGTGATACGTTTATGACAGAGAGCACAGATACGCAGTATTTT.

At least ten counts were recorded for this clonotype. This chain joins TRBV20-1 and TRBJ2-7; D is perhaps TRBD2 (6 bases). V was pared by 5 bases and J by 4 bases, with 12 bases between. CDR1 is DFQATT and CDR2 is SNEGSKA in the germline V gene (reference sequence). The CDR3 length is 12 residues. Written as DNA, the CDR3 is TGCAGTGCTTCCGGGGGAACTTACGAGCAGTACTTC. Translated: CSASGGTYEQYF.

Details on this clonotype: This may come from a read error, since a much larger clone is one base off. The chain uses TRBV5-6 and TRBJ2-2, with D possibly TRBD1 on 6 matching bases. The CDR3 is 14 residues long. Per the germline V gene, CDR1 is SGHDT and CDR2 is YYEEEE. The CDR3, as DNA: TGTGTCAGCAGCTCGGCAGGGGTTACCGGGGAGCTGTTTTTT. It encodes CVSSSAGVTGELFF.

Many counts were recorded for this clonotype. The J gene is TRBJ2-3, the V gene TRBV4-2; no clear D. The CDR3 runs to 17 residues. Per germline, CDR1 LGHNA and CDR2 YNFKEQ. Trimming stripped 1 base from V and 4 bases from J, with 18 bases between. The DNA of the CDR3 is TGTGCCAGCAGCCAAGGAGAGCAGGCCCAAGAACCAGATACGCAGTATTTT. Residues: CASSQGEQAQEPDTQYF.

This clonotype has at least ten counts. This rearrangement joins TRBV29-1 to TRBJ2-2; D not resolved. Germline loops: CDR1 SQVTM, CDR2 ANQGSEA. The CDR3 is 11 amino acids. V was clipped by 6 bases and J by 6 bases, with 8 bases between them. CDR3 in amino acids: CSVLSPGELFF. CDR3 sequence (DNA): TGCAGCGTCCTCTCGCCCGGGGAGCTGTTTTTT.

In this sample, this clonotype turned up many times. The rearrangement joins TRBV6-4 to TRBJ2-3; 9 nucleotides match TRBD2. This CDR3 is 15 amino acids long. CDR1 is MRHNA, CDR2 SNTAGT, per germline. Trimming removed 3 bases from V and 7 bases from J; junction bases left unmatched: 8. The CDR3 reads CASSEGSGSLNTQYF. The DNA for the CDR3 is TGTGCCAGCAGTGAGGGTAGCGGGAGTTTAAATACGCAGTATTTT.

This clonotype came up a few times. The J gene is TRBJ2-3, the V gene TRBV5-1; D may be TRBD1 or TRBD2 (5 bases each). The CDR3 extends over 16 amino acids. Trimming removed 4 bases from V and 1 base from J, with 16 bases in between. Germline V gives CDR1 SGHRS, CDR2 YFSETQ. The DNA for the CDR3 is TGCGCCAGCAGCCCGGACTCAGGGCAGGGCACAGATACGCAGTATTTT. Translated: CASSPDSGQGTDTQYF.

The rearrangement uses TRBV18 and TRBJ2-3; 7 bases line up with TRBD1. V lost 5 bases and J lost 3; bases outside the gene matches: 8. The CDR3 loop spans 15 amino acids. In germline, CDR1 is KGHSH, CDR2 LQKENI. CDR3 amino acids: CASSKRQGATDTQYF. CDR3 nucleotides: TGTGCCAGCTCAAAGAGACAGGGAGCGACAGATACGCAGTATTTT. The entire variable domain, with the rest obtained from reference TRBV18 and TRBJ2-3, is as follows: NAGVMQNPRHLVRRRGQEARLRCSPMKGHSHVYWYRQLPEEGLKFMVYLQKENIIDESGMPKERFSAEFPKEGPSILRIQQVVRGDSAAYFCASSKRQGATDTQYFGPGTRLTVL.

This clonotype was seen repeatedly, ten times or more. This rearrangement joins TRBV7-2 to TRBJ2-2, with D unresolved. Germline assignment: CDR1 SGHTA and CDR2 FQGNSA. The CDR3 has 12 amino acids. V lost 9 bases to trimming and J lost 5 bases, with 10 bases between them. The CDR3 nucleotides are TGTGCCAGTCTGCGGATTACCGGGGAGCTGTTTTTT. This sequence encodes CASLRITGELFF. The full variable domain, with the rest looked up from reference TRBV7-2 and TRBJ2-2, is GAGVSQSPSNKVTEKGKDVELRCDPISGHTALYWYRQSLGQGLEFLIYFQGNSAPDKSGLPSDRFSAERTGGSVSTLTIQRTQQEDSAVYLCASLRITGELFFGEGSRLTVL.

Ten or more counts support this clonotype. This chain connects TRBV10-2 to TRBJ2-2, with 8 nucleotides matching TRBD1. Losses at the gene ends were 4 bases for V and 5 bases for J; bases not matched to a gene: 9. The germline gives CDR1 WSHSY, CDR2 SAAADI. The CDR3 contains 16 residues. The CDR3 is CASSGDRGGKTGELFF. DNA of the CDR3: TGCGCCAGCAGTGGTGACAGGGGTGGAAAAACCGGGGAGCTGTTTTTT.

This clonotype was seen ten or more times. DNA of the CDR3: TGCAGCGGGGGACAGCAAGAGACCCAGTACTTC. As protein: CSGGQQETQYF. The V gene is TRBV29-1, the J gene TRBJ2-5; 7 bases line up with TRBD1. This CDR3 is 11 amino acids long. Germline V CDR1 and CDR2: SQVTM, ANQGSEA. Trimming cost V 7 bases and J 2 bases; bases outside gene matches: 1.

This clonotype came up many times. The rearrangement links TRBV5-1 to TRBJ2-4, with a possible D match to TRBD2 (5 bases). There are 14 residues in the CDR3. Trimming pared 2 bases from V and 7 bases from J, leaving 13 bases between. Germline values: CDR1 SGHRS, CDR2 YFSETQ. CDR3 in amino acids: CASSLTLRGNIQYF. The DNA for the CDR3 is TGCGCCAGCAGCTTAACACTTCGCGGGAACATTCAGTACTTC. The whole variable domain, remainder taken from reference TRBV5-1 and TRBJ2-4, is KAGVTQTPRYLIKTRGQQVTLSCSPISGHRSVSWYQQTPGQGLQFLFEYFSETQRNKGNFPGRFSGRQFSNSRSEMNVSTLELGDSALYLCASSLTLRGNIQYFGAGTRLSVL.

This clonotype was counted many times. The CDR3 DNA reads TGTGCCAGCAGCTTAGACCCAAGGGGGACCCGGGGGGAGCTGTTTTTT. The encoded protein is CASSLDPRGTRGELFF. The V and J genes are TRBV7-6 and TRBJ2-2; TRBD1 might be the D (6 bases). V lost 1 base and J 8 bases, leaving 17 bases between the germline ends. Looked up from germline, CDR1 is SGHVS and CDR2 is FNYEAQ. The CDR3 sequence is 16 residues long.

This clonotype is labeled medium-sized. The chain couples TRBV29-1 to TRBJ1-1; unclear D gene. V was clipped by 0 bases and J by 4 bases, with 6 bases between them. This CDR3 contains 12 residues. The germline gives CDR1 SQVTM, CDR2 ANQGSEA. The CDR3, as DNA: TGCAGCGTTGAAGATCCCGGCACTGAAGCTTTCTTT. This gives the protein CSVEDPGTEAFF.

This clonotype has just a few counts. The CDR3 DNA is TGCGCCAGCAGCCCCGGGGACAGGGCGTGGGAGCAGTACTTC. Protein product: CASSPGDRAWEQYF. The chain employs TRBV5-1 and TRBJ2-7, with 9 nucleotides matching TRBD1. In germline, CDR1 is SGHRS, CDR2 YFSETQ. The CDR3 runs 14 residues. Trimming at V came to 4 bases and at J to 7 bases, leaving 9 bases not matched to a gene.

This clonotype showed up just a few times. The rearrangement links TRBV11-2 to TRBJ2-1, with D uncertain. V dropped 0 bases and J dropped 5 bases, with 11 bases sitting between them. Germline loops: CDR1 SGHAT, CDR2 FQNNGV. The CDR3 totals 15 residues. The CDR3 DNA reads TGTGCCAGCAGCTTAGATCGCACAGCCCACAATGAGCAGTTCTTC. As protein: CASSLDRTAHNEQFF. The complete variable domain, with remaining parts taken from reference TRBV11-2 and TRBJ2-1, reads EAGVAQSPRYKIIEKRQSVAFWCNPISGHATLYWYQQILGQGPKLLIQFQNNGVVDDSQLPKDRFSAERLKGVDSTLKIQPAKLEDSAVYLCASSLDRTAHNEQFFGPGTRLTVL.

This clonotype has at least ten counts. The chain employs TRBV7-6 and TRBJ2-1; TRBD2 matches at 13 bases. The CDR3 consists of 16 residues. Unmatched junction bases numbered 6, after V lost 1 base and J lost 9 bases. Per the germline V gene, CDR1 is SGHVS and CDR2 is FNYEAQ. This CDR3 is CASSLGRTSGSSEQFF. The CDR3 DNA is TGTGCCAGCAGCTTAGGTCGGACTAGCGGGAGTAGTGAGCAGTTCTTC.

This clonotype appeared a few times. J is TRBJ1-3 and V is TRBV27; the D gene is possibly TRBD1 (5 bases). The CDR3 spans 15 residues. Germline CDR1 is MNHEY and CDR2 is SMNVEV (reference sequence). V was pared by 2 bases and J by 3 bases, with 11 bases between. The CDR3 coding sequence is TGTGCCAGCAGTTTACAGGGTATAGGTGGAAACACCATATATTTT. Its protein is CASSLQGIGGNTIYF.

The chain employs TRBV11-2 and TRBJ2-1; D ambiguous. This CDR3 is built from 12 residues. Trimming removed 7 bases at V and 2 bases at J, with 6 bases between. In germline, CDR1 is SGHAT, CDR2 FQNNGV. DNA of the CDR3: TGTGCCAGCATCAGCCCCTACAATGAGCAGTTCTTC. It translates to CASISPYNEQFF.

This clonotype appeared many times. The rearrangement joins TRBV4-2 to TRBJ2-5, with 7 bases fitting TRBD2. Germline V gives CDR1 LGHNA, CDR2 YNFKEQ. The CDR3 is 16 amino acids. The trim removed 1 base at V and 5 bases at J, leaving 10 bases unmatched. The CDR3 DNA sequence: TGTGCCAGCAGCCAAGGGACGGCGGGAGCGGAGGAGACCCAGTACTTC. Amino acid sequence: CASSQGTAGAEETQYF.

This clonotype was detected many times. The CDR3 region has the DNA TGCGCCAGCAGCTCAGGGTCCTATAATTCACCCCTCCACTTT. Translation: CASSSGSYNSPLHF. The chain joins TRBV4-1 to TRBJ1-6, with D possibly matching TRBD1 (5 bases). CDR1 MGHRA and CDR2 YSYEKL come from the germline V gene. The V gene lost 5 bases and the J gene lost 1 base, with 6 bases spanning the gap. This CDR3 is 14 amino acids long.